The source of this T cell receptor beta chain is a study of T cells in Graves' hyperthyroidism and ophthalmopathy. General study points: Ophthalmopathy was separated from stable hyperthyroidism by a 13 V-J model.

Absence of ophthalmopathy progression within 18 months defined stable Graves' hyperthyroidism. Amplification yielded TCR beta CDR3 regions, with RNA transcripts as the source. During a first-round RT-PCR of the TCR CDR3, the HTBI primer set was used. TCRdb redid the calling of the multiplex PCR reads with MiXCR, one entry per CDR3 protein. The sample has about 620,000 distinct CDR3 sequences, 15% to 20% seen once; the top ten hold less than 4.5%. The table lists this clonotype with many counts. What it binds is not known. This CDR3 has 16 residues. In germline, CDR1 is LNHNV, CDR2 YYDKDF (reference sequence). Trimming shortened V by 3 bases and J by 0 bases, and 12 bases separated the two germline ends.

The sequenced sample was blood. This sequence joins TRBV15 and TRBJ2-1; possible D gene TRBD1, 6 bases. The receptor's source is a woman in her twenties or thirties with Graves' hyperthyroidism. This chain's CDR3 is CATSRQQGSSYNEQFF. In nucleotides, the CDR3 is TGTGCCACCAGCAGGCAGCAGGGGAGCTCCTACAATGAGCAGTTCTTC.